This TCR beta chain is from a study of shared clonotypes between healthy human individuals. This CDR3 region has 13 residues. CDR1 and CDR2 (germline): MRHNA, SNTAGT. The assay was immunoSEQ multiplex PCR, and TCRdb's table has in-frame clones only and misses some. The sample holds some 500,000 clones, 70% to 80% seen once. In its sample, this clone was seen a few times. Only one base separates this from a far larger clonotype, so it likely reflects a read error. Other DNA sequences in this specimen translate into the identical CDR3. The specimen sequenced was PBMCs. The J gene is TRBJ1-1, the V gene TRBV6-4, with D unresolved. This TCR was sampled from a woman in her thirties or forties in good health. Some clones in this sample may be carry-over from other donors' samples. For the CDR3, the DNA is TGTGCCAGCAGTCCCACAGAGAACACTGAAGCTTTCTTC. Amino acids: CASSPTENTEAFF.